One sample yielded the 20 T cell receptor beta chains listed below, sequenced in a study of CD8 T cells in Susac syndrome. Random hexamers served to reverse transcribe about 0.5 to 1 ug RNA. TCRdb fed the immunoSEQ multiplex PCR reads into MiXCR, producing one record per CDR3 protein. The table lists about 150,000 distinct CDR3 sequences, around 95% of them singletons, with 0.14% to 0.15% in the top ten. The sequenced material came from CD8+ T cells from PBMCs. These receptors originate from a human donor with multiple sclerosis.

This clonotype was detected once. This rearrangement joins TRBV29-1 to TRBJ2-1, with D perhaps assigned TRBD1 or TRBD2 (6 bases each). The CDR3 spans 17 residues. The germline V and J ends were trimmed by 0 bases and 5 bases, with 20 bases remaining between them. Germline CDR1 SQVTM, CDR2 ANQGSEA. The CDR3 here is CSVEDLEWQGRNNEQFF. The CDR3 DNA is TGCAGCGTTGAAGATCTCGAGTGGCAGGGGAGGAACAATGAGCAGTTCTTC.

The chain links TRBV27 to TRBJ2-2; D might be TRBD1 or TRBD2, each matching 5 bases. The V gene's germline CDR1 is MNHEY and CDR2 SMNVEV (reference sequence). V lost 1 base and J lost 11, with 14 bases in between. The CDR3 is 14 amino acids. CDR3 bases: TGTGCCAGCAGTTTATGGGGACCCCCGGGAGAGCTGTTTTTT. Encoded protein: CASSLWGPPGELFF.

V usage is TRBV20-1 and J usage is TRBJ2-1; no clear D. CDR1 and CDR2 (germline): DFQATT, SNEGSKA (reference sequence). Between the trimmed V and J ends, which lost 0 bases and 12 bases, there was a span of 12 bases. The CDR3 contains 12 residues. CDR3 bases: TGCAGTGCTAGAGAAGAGTCTATAGCGCAGTTCTTC. Translated, it gives CSAREESIAQFF.

This rearrangement joins TRBV7-9 to TRBJ2-7; unclear D gene. V lost 8 bases, J lost 2 bases, and 13 bases lay in between. Germline CDR1 and CDR2: SEHNR and FQNEAQ (reference sequence). This CDR3 is built from 13 residues. CDR3 sequence (DNA): TGTGCCAGCTCCCCGACCGAAACCTACGAGCAGTACTTC. Protein: CASSPTETYEQYF.

V is TRBV9 and J is TRBJ1-2, with unresolved D. The germline V and J ends were trimmed by 0 bases and 8 bases, with 11 bases remaining between them. Germline CDR1 and CDR2: SGDLS and YYNGEE. This CDR3 is built from 13 residues. Written as DNA, the CDR3 is TGTGCCAGCAGCGTAGATGAGTCGGAGGGCTACACCTTC. Translated: CASSVDESEGYTF.

The V and J genes are TRBV7-9 and TRBJ2-7, with TRBD2 matching 9 bases. The V gene's germline CDR1 is SEHNR and CDR2 FQNEAQ (reference sequence). V shed 5 bases, J shed 5 bases, and the junction held 4 bases outside the gene matches. The CDR3 extends over 13 amino acids. This CDR3 is CASSPGLADEQYF. The CDR3 DNA sequence: TGTGCCAGCAGCCCGGGACTAGCAGACGAGCAGTACTTC.

The rearrangement links TRBV29-1 to TRBJ2-1, with D uncertain. Trimming took 5 bases from V and 7 from J, leaving 18 bases between them. Germline lookup yields CDR1 SQVTM and CDR2 ANQGSEA. The CDR3 is made up of 14 amino acids. CDR3 sequence: CSVTPTFSGNEQFF. The CDR3, as DNA: TGCAGCGTTACGCCGACTTTCAGTGGGAATGAGCAGTTCTTC.

This chain connects TRBV15 to TRBJ1-4; a weak D match, TRBD1 (6 bases). CDR1 is LNHNV, CDR2 YYDKDF, per germline (reference sequence). The CDR3 is made up of 13 amino acids. V was cut by 8 bases and J by 7 bases, with 14 bases left in between. CDR3 loop: CATEEGGVEKLFF. Here the CDR3 DNA reads TGTGCCACCGAGGAGGGGGGTGTTGAAAAACTGTTTTTT.

The V call is TRBV29-1, the J call TRBJ1-2, with 10 positions matching TRBD1. Germline lookup yields CDR1 SQVTM and CDR2 ANQGSEA. This CDR3 comprises 16 residues. Unmatched junction bases numbered 9, after V lost 3 bases and J lost 2 bases. In nucleotides, the CDR3 is TGCAGCGTTGAGCGGGACAGGGGCCCCCTGAACTATGGCTACACCTTC. This encodes CSVERDRGPLNYGYTF.

The sample holds a few counts of this clonotype. This chain connects TRBV29-1 to TRBJ2-1; 7 positions match TRBD2. Germline V gene data show CDR1 as SQVTM and CDR2 as ANQGSEA. CDR3 size: 14 residues. V lost 4 bases to trimming and J lost 3 bases; unmatched junction nucleotides: 6. This chain's CDR3 is CSVGSGDLYNEQFF. The CDR3 bases are TGCAGCGTTGGGAGCGGGGACCTCTACAATGAGCAGTTCTTC.

The rearrangement links TRBV7-9 to TRBJ2-3; 8 bases align to TRBD2. The CDR3 loop spans 15 amino acids. The germline V gene encodes CDR1 SEHNR and CDR2 FQNEAQ (reference sequence). Trimming removed 3 bases from V and 2 bases from J; junction bases left unmatched: 4. CDR3 amino acids: CASSLAGGITDTQYF. CDR3 in DNA: TGTGCCAGCAGCTTGGCGGGGGGAATCACAGATACGCAGTATTTT.

V and J are TRBV7-9 and TRBJ1-5; maybe TRBD1 (5 bases). V gave up 7 bases and J gave up 3 bases, with 13 bases separating them. This CDR3 contains 14 residues. Germline V CDR1 and CDR2: SEHNR, FQNEAQ (reference sequence). The CDR3 sequence is CASTGAGNNQPQHF. The CDR3 DNA sequence: TGTGCCAGCACCGGGGCAGGGAACAATCAGCCCCAGCATTTT.

V and J are TRBV24-1 and TRBJ2-1, with D perhaps matching TRBD1 (6 bases). Trimming stripped 5 bases from V and 9 bases from J, with 13 bases between. The germline CDR1 and CDR2 sequences are KGHDR and SFDVKD. The CDR3 runs 13 residues. The DNA for the CDR3 is TGTGCCACCAGTGGATTGAGGGGGACTGAGCAGTTCTTC. Translating it yields CATSGLRGTEQFF.

The chain links TRBV30 to TRBJ1-1; TRBD1 might be the D (5 bases). Trimming removed 4 bases at V and 0 bases at J, with 6 bases between. The CDR3 sequence is 12 residues long. The V gene's germline CDR1 is GTSNPN and CDR2 SVGIG (reference sequence). This CDR3 is CAWTGMNTEAFF. As DNA, the CDR3 is TGTGCCTGGACAGGGATGAACACTGAAGCTTTCTTT.

The chain links TRBV27 to TRBJ1-1; TRBD1 matches at 9 bases. V lost 6 bases to trimming and J lost 7 bases; unmatched junction nucleotides: 12. The germline V gene encodes CDR1 MNHEY and CDR2 SMNVEV (reference sequence). The CDR3 is made up of 15 amino acids. The CDR3 region is CASSLALQGAGEAFF. The DNA of the CDR3 is TGTGCCAGCAGCTTAGCGCTACAGGGGGCAGGTGAAGCTTTCTTT.

This clonotype has only one observation. CDR3 coding DNA: TGTGCCACCATTGGGGGGCCGGGAGAAGTGAACACCGGGGAGCTGTTTTTT. Protein sequence: CATIGGPGEVNTGELFF. The rearrangement uses TRBV15 and TRBJ2-2; TRBD1 or TRBD2 may be the D gene (6 bases each). Germline V gene data show CDR1 as LNHNV and CDR2 as YYDKDF (reference sequence). V gave up 7 bases and J gave up 1 base, with 19 bases separating them. The CDR3 is 17 amino acids.

The chain links TRBV4-2 to TRBJ2-7, with D possibly being TRBD1 (5 bases). The length of the CDR3 is 13 residues. CDR1 and CDR2 (germline): LGHNA, YNFKEQ. The V gene lost 3 bases and the J gene lost 2 bases, with 8 bases spanning the gap. As DNA, the CDR3 is TGTGCCAGCAGCCATGGGGCCACCTACGAGCAGTACTTC. Protein sequence: CASSHGATYEQYF.

The CDR3 loop reads CASSGGFPYEQYF. CDR3 sequence (DNA): TGCGCCAGCAGTGGGGGATTCCCCTACGAGCAGTACTTC. The V and J genes are TRBV10-2 and TRBJ2-7; D call uncertain. The CDR3 is 13 amino acids. Trimming shortened V by 4 bases and J by 2 bases, and 9 bases separated the two germline ends. Germline CDR1 reads WSHSY; CDR2 reads SAAADI.

The chain is built from TRBV7-2 and TRBJ2-1; 11 positions agree with TRBD2. V lost 7 bases, J lost 8 bases, and 10 bases stayed unmatched. CDR3 length: 15 residues. Per the germline V gene, CDR1 is SGHTA and CDR2 is FQGNSA. Here the CDR3 reads CASTLSGGAFDEQFF. The CDR3 coding sequence is TGTGCCAGCACCCTTAGCGGGGGGGCGTTCGATGAGCAGTTCTTC. Using reference TRBV7-2 and TRBJ2-1 for the parts outside the CDR3, the full variable domain is GAGVSQSPSNKVTEKGKDVELRCDPISGHTALYWYRQSLGQGLEFLIYFQGNSAPDKSGLPSDRFSAERTGGSVSTLTIQRTQQEDSAVYLCASTLSGGAFDEQFFGPGTRLTVL.

This clonotype was seen only once. The chain recombines TRBV5-1 with TRBJ2-7; TRBD1 is a possible D gene (6 bases). This CDR3 region has 13 residues. Germline-derived CDR1 and CDR2 are SGHRS and YFSETQ. The germline V and J ends were trimmed by 5 bases and 1 base, with 10 bases remaining between them. The CDR3 nucleotides read TGCGCCAGCAGGGGGGCGGATTCCTACGAGCAGTACTTC. Amino acid sequence: CASRGADSYEQYF.